These T cell receptor beta chains were read from a single sample in a study of blood T cell repertoires in COVID-19. Only in-frame clones appear in the TCRdb table, and some are missing; sequencing was by immunoSEQ multiplex PCR. The table lists hundreds of thousands of clones, roughly 86% of them singletons. Sequenced material: PBMCs or T cells enriched from blood (not recorded which). All receptors come from a woman aged 18-29 years who had recovered from COVID-19. The CDR3 runs from the conserved cysteine through the conserved F or W. A D gene is named only where the DNA matches it firmly. Clone sizes are given selectively: once, few, many, or a class where the clone is expanded.

CDR3nt: TGTGCCAGCAGTTTACGACAGCTCTATGGCTACACCTTC
CDR3aa: CASSLRQLYGYTF
v_gene: TRBV28
abundance: -
j_gene: TRBJ1-2
len: 13
d_gene: -

CDR3nt: TGTGCCAGTAGTATGGGGGGACAGCCGTTCAGAGGCTACACCTTC
CDR3aa: CASSMGGQPFRGYTF
v_gene: TRBV19
abundance: -
j_gene: TRBJ1-2
len: 15
d_gene: TRBD1

CDR3nt: TGTGCCAGCAGTCGGGGATCTGACTGGAGCGAGCAGTACTTC
CDR3aa: CASSRGSDWSEQYF
v_gene: TRBV7-2
abundance: -
j_gene: TRBJ2-7
len: 14
d_gene: -

CDR3nt: TGTGCCAGCACCCCGTGGGGGACAGGTAATCAGCCCCAGCATTTT
CDR3aa: CASTPWGTGNQPQHF
v_gene: TRBV6-5
abundance: -
j_gene: TRBJ1-5
len: 15
d_gene: TRBD1

CDR3nt: TGTGCCAGCAGCCAACCCGGGGACAGGGGGTACTATGGCTACACCTTC
CDR3aa: CASSQPGDRGYYGYTF
v_gene: TRBV4-2
abundance: -
j_gene: TRBJ1-2
len: 16
d_gene: TRBD1

CDR3nt: TGTGCCAGTTCGCGGCGCAATCCTGGGGCCAACGTCCTGACTTTC
CDR3aa: CASSRRNPGANVLTF
v_gene: TRBV7-3
abundance: -
j_gene: TRBJ2-6
len: 15
d_gene: -

CDR3nt: TGTGCCAGCAGCTTAATGGGGGCCCTCCGAGGCTACACCTTC
CDR3aa: CASSLMGALRGYTF
v_gene: TRBV7-2
abundance: -
j_gene: TRBJ1-2
len: 14
d_gene: -

CDR3nt: TGTGCCAGCAGCGCTCTAACGCGGGGGATGCATGAGCAGTTCTTC
CDR3aa: CASSALTRGMHEQFF
v_gene: TRBV9
abundance: few
j_gene: TRBJ2-1
len: 15
d_gene: TRBD2

CDR3nt: TGCGCCAGCAGCTCCCGGGACAGGGGAATTAACTATGGCTACACCTTC
CDR3aa: CASSSRDRGINYGYTF
v_gene: TRBV5-1
abundance: -
j_gene: TRBJ1-2
len: 16
d_gene: TRBD1

CDR3nt: TGTGCCAGTAGACCTCATAGGAAGGAGCAGCCCCAGCATTTT
CDR3aa: CASRPHRKEQPQHF
v_gene: TRBV19
abundance: -
j_gene: TRBJ1-5
len: 14
d_gene: -

CDR3nt: TGTGCCAGCAGTTCCTTTGGAGCGCCGGTCAATCAGCCCCAGCATTTT
CDR3aa: CASSSFGAPVNQPQHF
v_gene: TRBV27
abundance: -
j_gene: TRBJ1-5
len: 16
d_gene: -

CDR3nt: TGTGCCAGCAGCAACCGGCCGACAGTGGATACGCAGTATTTT
CDR3aa: CASSNRPTVDTQYF
v_gene: TRBV9
abundance: -
j_gene: TRBJ2-3
len: 14
d_gene: -

CDR3nt: TGCGCCAGCAGCCCGTCTCTCGGTGCCTATAATTCACCCCTCCACTTT
CDR3aa: CASSPSLGAYNSPLHF
v_gene: TRBV4-1
abundance: -
j_gene: TRBJ1-6
len: 16
d_gene: -

CDR3nt: TGTGCCAGCAGTTTATGGGCGGTCTACGAGCAGTACTTC
CDR3aa: CASSLWAVYEQYF
v_gene: TRBV28
abundance: -
j_gene: TRBJ2-7
len: 13
d_gene: -

CDR3nt: TGTGCCAGCACCTTGGACAGCTCCTACAATGAGCAGTTCTTC
CDR3aa: CASTLDSSYNEQFF
v_gene: TRBV6-5
abundance: -
j_gene: TRBJ2-1
len: 14
d_gene: -

CDR3nt: TGTGCCAGCAGCTTGGGGACTAGCCGGGAGACCCAGTACTTC
CDR3aa: CASSLGTSRETQYF
v_gene: TRBV5-4
abundance: -
j_gene: TRBJ2-5
len: 14
d_gene: TRBD2

CDR3nt: TGTGCCAGCAGTTTATCAACGTATTCTAACTACGAGCAGTACTTC
CDR3aa: CASSLSTYSNYEQYF
v_gene: TRBV27
abundance: -
j_gene: TRBJ2-7
len: 15
d_gene: -

CDR3nt: TGTGCCAGCAGCTTGGAGTCAGGCCGCTCTGGAAACACCATATATTTT
CDR3aa: CASSLESGRSGNTIYF
v_gene: TRBV5-4
abundance: -
j_gene: TRBJ1-3
len: 16
d_gene: -

CDR3nt: TGTGCCAGCAGCCAAGATCTGGGACAGGGGGGAAACACCATATATTTT
CDR3aa: CASSQDLGQGGNTIYF
v_gene: TRBV4-2
abundance: few
j_gene: TRBJ1-3
len: 16
d_gene: TRBD1

CDR3nt: TGTGCCAGCAGTTTCGCGGACAGAATTGAAAAACTGTTTTTT
CDR3aa: CASSFADRIEKLFF
v_gene: TRBV28
abundance: -
j_gene: TRBJ1-4
len: 14
d_gene: -

CDR3nt: TGCGCCAGCAGCTTGTCCCTGGCGAGACAGTATGGCTACACCTTC
CDR3aa: CASSLSLARQYGYTF
v_gene: TRBV5-1
abundance: -
j_gene: TRBJ1-2
len: 15
d_gene: -

CDR3nt: TGCGCCAGCAGCCAAGGCAATACACAACAAGCAACTAATGAAAAACTGTTTTTT
CDR3aa: CASSQGNTQQATNEKLFF
v_gene: TRBV4-1
abundance: -
j_gene: TRBJ1-4
len: 18
d_gene: -

CDR3nt: TGTGCCAGCAGAGCTAGCGGCTATACTAGCACAGATACGCAGTATTTT
CDR3aa: CASRASGYTSTDTQYF
v_gene: TRBV27
abundance: -
j_gene: TRBJ2-3
len: 16
d_gene: TRBD2

CDR3nt: TGTGCCAGCAGCTCCCAGACAGTTTCCTATGGCTACACCTTC
CDR3aa: CASSSQTVSYGYTF
v_gene: TRBV7-2
abundance: -
j_gene: TRBJ1-2
len: 14
d_gene: -

CDR3nt: TGCGCCAGCCGTCGGACTATCCTCTCCTACGAGCAGTACTTC
CDR3aa: CASRRTILSYEQYF
v_gene: TRBV4-3
abundance: -
j_gene: TRBJ2-7
len: 14
d_gene: -

CDR3nt: TGTGCCAGCAGCGTAGGCGGGACTAGCGTGTACGAGCAGTACTTC
CDR3aa: CASSVGGTSVYEQYF
v_gene: TRBV9
abundance: many
j_gene: TRBJ2-7
len: 15
d_gene: TRBD2

CDR3nt: TGCGCCAGCAGCCCCTCTTATTACACCGGGGAGCTGTTTTTT
CDR3aa: CASSPSYYTGELFF
v_gene: TRBV4-3
abundance: -
j_gene: TRBJ2-2
len: 14
d_gene: -

CDR3nt: TGTGCCAGCAGTTATACAGGGAGCGCCTACGAGCAGTACTTC
CDR3aa: CASSYTGSAYEQYF
v_gene: TRBV11-2
abundance: once
j_gene: TRBJ2-7
len: 14
d_gene: -

CDR3nt: TGTGCCAGCAGCTGGACTAGCGGGAGCTCCTACGAGCAGTACTTC
CDR3aa: CASSWTSGSSYEQYF
v_gene: TRBV7-8
abundance: -
j_gene: TRBJ2-7
len: 15
d_gene: TRBD2

CDR3nt: TGCGCCAGCAGCTTGGTGGCGACTAGGATTCCCGGGGAGCTGTTTTTT
CDR3aa: CASSLVATRIPGELFF
v_gene: TRBV5-1
abundance: -
j_gene: TRBJ2-2
len: 16
d_gene: -

CDR3nt: TGTGCCAGCAGTGAAGCCCGTTCTTCACCCCTCCACTTT
CDR3aa: CASSEARSSPLHF
v_gene: TRBV2
abundance: -
j_gene: TRBJ1-6
len: 13
d_gene: -

CDR3nt: TGTGCCTGGGTACAGGGGGGGGATTATGGCTACACCTTC
CDR3aa: CAWVQGGDYGYTF
v_gene: TRBV30
abundance: -
j_gene: TRBJ1-2
len: 13
d_gene: TRBD1

CDR3nt: TGTGCCAGCAGCCCCGGACTAGCGGGCCTCCAAGAGACCCAGTACTTC
CDR3aa: CASSPGLAGLQETQYF
v_gene: TRBV7-6
abundance: -
j_gene: TRBJ2-5
len: 16
d_gene: TRBD2

CDR3nt: TGCGCCAGCAGCTGGACTACAGGCTCCTACGAGCAGTACTTC
CDR3aa: CASSWTTGSYEQYF
v_gene: TRBV5-1
abundance: -
j_gene: TRBJ2-7
len: 14
d_gene: -

CDR3nt: TGTGCCAGCAGTTTATCAGGGGCGGGATCGGGCGGCTACACCTTC
CDR3aa: CASSLSGAGSGGYTF
v_gene: TRBV27
abundance: -
j_gene: TRBJ1-2
len: 15
d_gene: -

CDR3nt: TGTGCCAGCAGCCAAAAGGGCCCAGCTAGCGGATCCTACGAGCAGTACTTC
CDR3aa: CASSQKGPASGSYEQYF
v_gene: TRBV7-3
abundance: -
j_gene: TRBJ2-7
len: 17
d_gene: TRBD2

CDR3nt: TGTGCCAGAAGCCAGGACAGGGGGACTGGCACTGAAGCTTTCTTT
CDR3aa: CARSQDRGTGTEAFF
v_gene: TRBV5-3
abundance: once
j_gene: TRBJ1-1
len: 15
d_gene: TRBD1

CDR3nt: TGTGCCACCAGCAGAGAACATCGTTATAATGAAAAACTGTTTTTT
CDR3aa: CATSREHRYNEKLFF
v_gene: TRBV15
abundance: -
j_gene: TRBJ1-4
len: 15
d_gene: -

CDR3nt: TGTGCCAGCAGCTTAGATAGGAGTGATACGCAGTATTTT
CDR3aa: CASSLDRSDTQYF
v_gene: TRBV11-2
abundance: once
j_gene: TRBJ2-3
len: 13
d_gene: -

CDR3nt: TGTGCCAGCAGCCAAGATGGTTCAGGGGCGCCCCAGCATTTT
CDR3aa: CASSQDGSGAPQHF
v_gene: TRBV4-2
abundance: -
j_gene: TRBJ1-5
len: 14
d_gene: -

CDR3nt: TGCAGCGTTGAAGATCTATACAGGGCCGGGGAGCTGTTTTTT
CDR3aa: CSVEDLYRAGELFF
v_gene: TRBV29-1
abundance: -
j_gene: TRBJ2-2
len: 14
d_gene: -

CDR3nt: TGCGCCAGCAGCTGGCTAGCGGGGCGGGGGGATACGCAGTATTTT
CDR3aa: CASSWLAGRGDTQYF
v_gene: TRBV5-1
abundance: -
j_gene: TRBJ2-3
len: 15
d_gene: TRBD2

CDR3nt: TGTGCCAGCAGCCAGGGACAGGGGGAAGGCTATAGCAATCAGCCCCAGCATTTT
CDR3aa: CASSQGQGEGYSNQPQHF
v_gene: TRBV3-1/TRBV3-2
abundance: -
j_gene: TRBJ1-5
len: 18
d_gene: TRBD1

CDR3nt: TGTGCCAGCAGCTTAGACAGTGAAAAACTGTTTTTT
CDR3aa: CASSLDSEKLFF
v_gene: TRBV7-9
abundance: -
j_gene: TRBJ1-4
len: 12
d_gene: -